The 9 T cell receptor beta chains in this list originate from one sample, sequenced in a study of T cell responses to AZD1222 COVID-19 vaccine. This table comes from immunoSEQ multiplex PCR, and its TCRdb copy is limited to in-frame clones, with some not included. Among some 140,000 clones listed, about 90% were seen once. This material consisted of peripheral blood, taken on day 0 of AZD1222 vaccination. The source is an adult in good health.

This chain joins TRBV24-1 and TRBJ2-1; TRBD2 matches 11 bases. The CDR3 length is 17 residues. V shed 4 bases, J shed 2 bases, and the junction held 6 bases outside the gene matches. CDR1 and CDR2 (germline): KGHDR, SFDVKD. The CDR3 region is CATSDYGTSGPYNEQFF. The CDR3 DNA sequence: TGTGCCACCAGTGACTACGGGACTAGCGGTCCCTACAATGAGCAGTTCTTC.

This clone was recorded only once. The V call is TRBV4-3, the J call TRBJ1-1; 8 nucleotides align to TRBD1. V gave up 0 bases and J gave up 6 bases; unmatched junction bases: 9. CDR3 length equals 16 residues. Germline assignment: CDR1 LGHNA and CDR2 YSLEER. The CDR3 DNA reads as TGCGCCAGCAGCCAAGAGATACAGGGGGTTGGAGCTGAAGCTTTCTTT. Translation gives CASSQEIQGVGAEAFF.

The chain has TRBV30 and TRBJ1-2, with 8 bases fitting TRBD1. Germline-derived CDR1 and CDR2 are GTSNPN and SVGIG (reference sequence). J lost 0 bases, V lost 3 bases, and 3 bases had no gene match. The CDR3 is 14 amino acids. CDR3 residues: CAWRGTGTNYGYTF. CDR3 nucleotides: TGTGCCTGGAGAGGGACAGGCACTAACTATGGCTACACCTTC. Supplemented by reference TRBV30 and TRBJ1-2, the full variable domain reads SQTIHQWPATLVQPVGSPLSLECTVEGTSNPNLYWYRQAAGRGLQLLFYSVGIGQISSEVPQNLSASRPQDRQFILSSKKLLLSDSGFYLCAWRGTGTNYGYTFGSGTRLTVV.

CDR3 sequence (DNA): TGTGCCAGCAGTTTGGGGGTGGGCGAGCAGTACTTC. It translates to CASSLGVGEQYF. The chain carries TRBV6-5 and TRBJ2-7; D could derive from TRBD1 or TRBD2 (5 bases each). The germline gives CDR1 MNHEY, CDR2 SVGAGI. This CDR3 has 12 residues. V gave up 4 bases and J gave up 6 bases, with 10 bases separating them.

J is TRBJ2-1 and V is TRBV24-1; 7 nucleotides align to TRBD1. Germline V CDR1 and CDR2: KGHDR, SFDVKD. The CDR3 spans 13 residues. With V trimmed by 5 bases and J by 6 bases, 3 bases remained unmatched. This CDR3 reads CATSVTGSNEQFF. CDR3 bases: TGTGCCACCAGTGTGACAGGGTCCAATGAGCAGTTCTTC.

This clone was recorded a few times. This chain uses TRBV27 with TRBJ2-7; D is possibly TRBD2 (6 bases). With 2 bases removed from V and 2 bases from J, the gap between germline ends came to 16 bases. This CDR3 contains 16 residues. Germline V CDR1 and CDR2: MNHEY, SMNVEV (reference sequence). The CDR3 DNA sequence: TGTGCCAGCAGTTTAACGGGAGTAGCGTTAGCCTACGAGCAGTACTTC. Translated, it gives CASSLTGVALAYEQYF.

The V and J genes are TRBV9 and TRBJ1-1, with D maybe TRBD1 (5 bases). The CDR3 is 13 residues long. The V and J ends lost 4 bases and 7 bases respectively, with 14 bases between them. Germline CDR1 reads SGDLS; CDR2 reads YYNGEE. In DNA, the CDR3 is TGTGCCAGCAGCCTTCACGATCAGGGTGAAGCTTTCTTT. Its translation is CASSLHDQGEAFF.

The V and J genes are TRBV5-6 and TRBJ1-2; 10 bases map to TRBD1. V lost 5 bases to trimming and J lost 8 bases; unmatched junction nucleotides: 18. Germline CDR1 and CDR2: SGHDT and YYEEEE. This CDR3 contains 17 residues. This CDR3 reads CASRPEARDRGEGGYTF. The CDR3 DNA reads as TGTGCCAGCAGACCTGAAGCCCGGGACAGGGGAGAGGGGGGCTACACCTTC.

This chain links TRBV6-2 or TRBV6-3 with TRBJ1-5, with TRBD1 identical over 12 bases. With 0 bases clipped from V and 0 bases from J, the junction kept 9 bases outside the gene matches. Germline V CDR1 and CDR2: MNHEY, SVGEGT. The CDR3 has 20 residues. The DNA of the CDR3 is TGTGCCAGCAGTTACTCGGGTGGGACAGGGGGCGATTATAGCAATCAGCCCCAGCATTTT. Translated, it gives CASSYSGGTGGDYSNQPQHF.